The 32 T cell receptor beta chains presented below share a single source sample, sequenced in a study of shared clonotypes between healthy human individuals. Produced via immunoSEQ multiplex PCR; TCRdb's table is partial and in-frame only. The sample gives 450,000 to 500,000 clones, over 70% of which show up once; roughly 13% is in the top ten. The sequencing input was PBMCs. The receptors come from a woman aged 40 to 50 in good health. Some clones in this sample may be carry-over from other donors' samples.

The chain carries TRBV11-2 and TRBJ1-2; 12 bases match TRBD1. In germline, CDR1 is SGHAT, CDR2 FQNNGV. Unmatched junction bases numbered 5, after V lost 4 bases and J lost 8 bases. The CDR3 is 14 amino acids. In DNA, the CDR3 is TGTGCCAGCAGCTATGGGACAGGGGGCCGGGGCTACACCTTC. It is translated as CASSYGTGGRGYTF.

This clone showed up just a few times. The rearrangement uses TRBV19 and TRBJ1-5; D is unresolved. The CDR3 is 13 residues long. The V end was cut by 8 bases, the J end by 4 bases, with 12 bases between. CDR1 and CDR2 (germline): LNHDA, SQIVND (reference sequence). This chain's CDR3 is CASEIAGNQPQHF. As DNA, the CDR3 is TGTGCCAGTGAGATAGCGGGAAATCAGCCCCAGCATTTT. Full variable domain (remainder filled in from reference TRBV19 and TRBJ1-5): DGGITQSPKYLFRKEGQNVTLSCEQNLNHDAMYWYRQDPGQGLRLIYYSQIVNDFQKGDIAEGYSVSREKKESFPLTVTSAQKNPTAFYLCASEIAGNQPQHFGDGTRLSIL.

This clone was counted a single time. A far larger clone is off by one base, so a read error is likely. Other DNA variants within this sample encode the same CDR3. V usage is TRBV10-3 and J usage is TRBJ1-2; no clear D gene. V lost 6 bases, J lost 1 base, and 12 bases lay in between. The CDR3 has 14 amino acids. Germline V CDR1 and CDR2: ENHRY, SYGVKD. The CDR3 is CAIRAGNSNYGYTF. CDR3 in DNA: TGTGCCATCAGAGCCGGTAACAGTAACTATGGCTACACCTTC.

V and J are TRBV5-1 and TRBJ2-1; D not certain. The CDR3 runs 12 residues. The germline V and J ends were trimmed by 1 base and 5 bases, with 4 bases remaining between them. Germline V gene lookup returns CDR1 SGHRS and CDR2 YFSETQ. In nucleotides, the CDR3 is TGCGCCAGCAGCTTGTTGGACAATGAGCAGTTCTTC. Translated: CASSLLDNEQFF.

The V gene is TRBV7-2, the J gene TRBJ1-1; D is perhaps TRBD1 (6 bases). V lost 4 bases to trimming and J lost 5 bases, with 17 bases between them. The CDR3 runs to 15 residues. The V gene's germline CDR1 is SGHTA and CDR2 FQGNSA. The CDR3 DNA follows: TGTGCCAGCAGCTCGCGTTGGGGGGCGGGTACTGAAGCTTTCTTT. It translates to CASSSRWGAGTEAFF.

This clone was recorded many times. The rearrangement links TRBV19 to TRBJ2-7, with 7 bases identical to TRBD1. Germline trimming cut 5 bases from V and 0 bases from J; bases unmatched to any gene: 7. The CDR3 extends over 15 amino acids. Germline values: CDR1 LNHDA, CDR2 SQIVND (reference sequence). The CDR3 loop is CASSGIGTASYEQYF. The CDR3 coding sequence is TGTGCCAGTAGTGGTATCGGGACAGCCTCCTACGAGCAGTACTTC.

Comment on this clone: This probably arose from a read error, given a far larger clone one base away. Other DNA variants within this sample encode the same CDR3. The chain carries TRBV7-6 and TRBJ1-3; D unclear. The CDR3 has 15 amino acids. Germline CDR1 is SGHVS and CDR2 is FNYEAQ. The CDR3 loop reads CASSLGYSPGNTIYF. DNA of the CDR3: TGTGCCAGCAGCTTAGGTTACAGCCCTGGAAACACAATATATTTT.

The gene calls are TRBV28 and TRBJ2-7; D is unclear. This CDR3 comprises 13 residues. Germline values: CDR1 MDHEN, CDR2 SYDVKM. Trimming pared 10 bases from V and 2 bases from J, leaving 15 bases between. The CDR3 nucleotides read TGTGCCATAAGCACAGCCCAAACCTACGAGCAGTACTTC. It translates to CAISTAQTYEQYF.

V gene TRBV7-2 combines with J gene TRBJ1-1; no firm D call. This CDR3 is 12 amino acids long. The germline gives CDR1 SGHTA, CDR2 FQGNSA. V lost 7 bases to trimming and J lost 8 bases, with 14 bases between them. CDR3 sequence: CASIPGMGEAFF. The CDR3 DNA sequence: TGTGCCAGCATACCGGGGATGGGCGAAGCTTTCTTT.

The CDR3 DNA reads TGCGCCAGCAGCGCTAGGGGACTAGCGGGAGTTTACTCCTACAATGAGCAGTTCTTC. It yields the protein CASSARGLAGVYSYNEQFF. The gene calls are TRBV5-1 and TRBJ2-1, with TRBD2 matching over 14 bases. Germline loops: CDR1 SGHRS, CDR2 YFSETQ. CDR3 size: 19 residues. With V trimmed by 4 bases and J by 0 bases, 9 bases remained unmatched.

Notes on this clone: Within the sample, other DNA sequences also encode this same CDR3. The CDR3 nucleotides are TGTGCCAGCTCACCACTTGCGGGAGGGTACAATGAGCAGTTCTTC. It is translated as CASSPLAGGYNEQFF. V and J are TRBV18 and TRBJ2-1; 9 bases are shared with TRBD2. Germline lookup yields CDR1 KGHSH and CDR2 LQKENI. With 1 base clipped from V and 4 bases from J, the junction kept 2 bases outside the gene matches. The CDR3 consists of 15 residues.

In regard to this clone: One end of the junction is discordant with germline, which a read error may explain. The rearrangement links TRBV6-5 to TRBJ1-5; D is unresolved. CDR1 MNHEY and CDR2 SVGAGI come from the germline V gene. The CDR3 has 16 amino acids. CDR3 sequence: CASSYSGALSNQPQHF. Written as DNA, the CDR3 is TGTGCCAGCAGTTACAGCGGAGCCCTTAGCAATCAGCCCCAGCACTTT.

This clone was observed once. This chain joins TRBV15 and TRBJ2-3, with 8 bases identical to TRBD1. V shed 0 bases, J shed 4 bases, and the junction held 3 bases outside the gene matches. The CDR3 sequence is 15 residues long. Looked up from germline, CDR1 is LNHNV and CDR2 is YYDKDF (reference sequence). The CDR3 region is CATSRDGRGPDTQYF. DNA of the CDR3: TGTGCCACCAGCAGAGACGGCAGGGGGCCAGATACGCAGTATTTT.

A few counts support this clone. A far larger clone is one nucleotide away, so this likely arose from a read error. The rearrangement links TRBV5-4 to TRBJ2-2; the match to TRBD2 covers 8 bases. V lost 0 bases and J lost 4; bases outside the gene matches: 8. The CDR3 is 17 residues long. Germline V lookup: CDR1 SGHNT, CDR2 YYREEE (reference sequence). CDR3 sequence: CASSLGLAGQFTGELFF. The CDR3, as DNA: TGTGCCAGCAGCTTGGGTCTAGCGGGTCAATTCACCGGGGAGCTGTTTTTT.

J is TRBJ1-2 and V is TRBV5-4; 9 nucleotides line up with TRBD1. With V trimmed by 4 bases and J by 0 bases, 13 bases remained unmatched. The CDR3 contains 18 residues. The germline V gene encodes CDR1 SGHNT and CDR2 YYREEE (reference sequence). The CDR3 spells CASSPPPGQGSSNYGYTF. The DNA for the CDR3 is TGTGCCAGCAGCCCACCGCCGGGACAGGGAAGCTCTAACTATGGCTACACCTTC.

Concerning this clone itself: A read error may account for a junction end that differs from germline. V is TRBV7-3 and J is TRBJ2-1; D perhaps matches TRBD2 (6 bases). This CDR3 is 14 amino acids long. Looked up from germline, CDR1 is SGHTA and CDR2 is FQGTGA. The CDR3 sequence is CASSQASVGNEQFF. In nucleotides, the CDR3 is TGCGCCAGCAGCCAGGCTAGCGTAGGGAATGAGCAGTTCTTC.

This clone appeared once. The chain uses TRBV28 and TRBJ1-2, with D possibly matching TRBD1 (5 bases). Germline V CDR1 and CDR2: MDHEN, SYDVKM. V was clipped by 3 bases and J by 7 bases, with 15 bases between them. The CDR3 is 14 residues long. The CDR3 region has the DNA TGTGCCAGCAGTTTGGCTGTGGGACGAAGTGGCTACACCTTC. This translates into CASSLAVGRSGYTF.

With respect to this clone: This likely stems from a read error, as it lies one base from a far larger clone. The V and J genes are TRBV11-3 and TRBJ1-1; weak D call: TRBD1 (5 bases). This CDR3 contains 14 residues. Trimming took off 2 bases at V and 5 bases at J, with 12 bases between the two ends. Germline V lookup: CDR1 SGHNT, CDR2 YENEEA. For the CDR3, the DNA is TGTGCCAGCAGCTTAAGCAGGGTTGGTACTGAAGCTTTCTTT. Protein: CASSLSRVGTEAFF.

The chain employs TRBV10-3 and TRBJ2-7, with TRBD1 matching 7 bases. The CDR3 has 13 residues. Germline CDR1 ENHRY, CDR2 SYGVKD. The junction had 6 bases not matched to a gene; V was cut back by 9 bases and J by 1 base. The CDR3 DNA follows: TGTGCCATTGGATGGGACAGATCCTACGAGCAGTACTTC. Amino acids: CAIGWDRSYEQYF.

The genes are TRBV2 and TRBJ1-1, with D perhaps matching TRBD1 (5 bases). Trimming cost V 2 bases and J 2 bases, with 12 bases left between them. CDR1 is SNHLY and CDR2 is FYNNEI in the germline V gene. The CDR3 totals 15 residues. CDR3 amino acids: CASSESEGANTEAFF. CDR3 nucleotide sequence: TGTGCCAGCAGTGAATCGGAAGGGGCCAACACTGAAGCTTTCTTT. The full variable domain, with the rest looked up from reference TRBV2 and TRBJ1-1, is EPEVTQTPSHQVTQMGQEVILRCVPISNHLYFYWYRQILGQKVEFLVSFYNNEISEKSEIFDDQFSVERPDGSNFTLKIRSTKLEDSAMYFCASSESEGANTEAFFGQGTRLTVV.

The V and J genes are TRBV7-8 and TRBJ1-1; TRBD1 might be the D (6 bases). The CDR3 is made up of 15 amino acids. V was trimmed by 5 bases and J by 0 bases, leaving 13 bases between them. Germline CDR1 is SGHVS and CDR2 is FQNEAQ. CDR3 nucleotide sequence: TGTGCCAGCAGCCCCGAACAGGGAATGAACACTGAAGCTTTCTTT. Amino acids: CASSPEQGMNTEAFF.

This sequence joins TRBV5-4 and TRBJ2-5, with 7 positions matching TRBD1. The CDR3 covers 15 residues. The trim removed 3 bases at V and 6 bases at J, leaving 11 bases unmatched. Germline-derived CDR1 and CDR2 are SGHNT and YYREEE (reference sequence). The CDR3 region is CASSSRVGGVKTQYF. For the CDR3, the DNA is TGTGCCAGCAGCTCAAGGGTAGGGGGCGTCAAGACCCAGTACTTC.

This clone was detected only a few times. This rearrangement joins TRBV29-1 to TRBJ2-5; 8 bases map to TRBD1. The V gene's germline CDR1 is SQVTM and CDR2 ANQGSEA. The J segment lost 5 bases and the V segment lost 7 bases, leaving 12 bases of the junction unmatched. There are 14 residues in the CDR3. The CDR3 sequence: CSGIPQGAGETQYF. DNA for the CDR3: TGCAGCGGGATCCCTCAGGGGGCGGGCGAGACCCAGTACTTC.

V gene TRBV6-6 combines with J gene TRBJ2-1; no definite D call. V shed 0 bases and J shed 11 bases, with 20 bases lying between them. The CDR3 runs to 16 residues. CDR1 and CDR2 (germline): MNHNY, SVGAGI (reference sequence). The DNA for the CDR3 is TGTGCCAGCAGTTACTCGGTAGCCGCTACCCAAAGCCAGCAGTTCTTC. Translation: CASSYSVAATQSQQFF.

This chain uses TRBV7-8 with TRBJ2-3; a weak D match, TRBD1 (6 bases). Trimming left V 1 base short and J 3 bases short, with 11 bases between. Germline V CDR1 and CDR2: SGHVS, FQNEAQ. The CDR3 contains 15 residues. The CDR3 region is CASSLGYRGTDTQYF. The CDR3 DNA reads as TGTGCCAGCAGCTTAGGATATAGGGGGACAGATACGCAGTATTTT.

This chain uses TRBV5-1 with TRBJ2-7; 7 bases agree with TRBD1. This CDR3 comprises 17 residues. Per germline, CDR1 SGHRS and CDR2 YFSETQ. V dropped 4 bases and J dropped 1; count of bases not matched to a gene: 14. The CDR3 sequence: CASSPVFPGQLSYEQYF. The CDR3, as DNA: TGCGCCAGCAGCCCGGTATTCCCGGGACAGTTATCCTACGAGCAGTACTTC.

The chain is built from TRBV5-1 and TRBJ2-7, with TRBD2 matching 7 bases. The ends lost 4 bases at V and 2 bases at J; junction bases unmatched: 9. CDR3 size: 15 residues. Germline V gene sequence: CDR1 SGHRS, CDR2 YFSETQ. The CDR3 loop is CASSARGTSAYEQYF. As DNA, the CDR3 is TGCGCCAGCAGCGCGCGGGGGACCTCAGCCTACGAGCAGTACTTC.

V gene TRBV5-1 combines with J gene TRBJ2-7; 14 nucleotides agree with TRBD2. Looked up from germline, CDR1 is SGHRS and CDR2 is YFSETQ. Germline trimming cut 4 bases from V and 6 bases from J; bases unmatched to any gene: 6. CDR3 length: 15 residues. CDR3 protein: CASSAGTSGRGEQYF. For the CDR3, the DNA is TGCGCCAGCAGCGCCGGGACTAGCGGGAGAGGCGAGCAGTACTTC.

The V call is TRBV6-4, the J call TRBJ2-1; TRBD2 agrees at 11 bases. The germline V gene encodes CDR1 MRHNA and CDR2 SNTAGT. The junction had 4 bases not matched to a gene; V was cut back by 4 bases and J by 8 bases. This CDR3 contains 14 residues. The CDR3 DNA follows: TGTGCCAGCAGTGTACTAGCGGGGGCGTATGAGCAGTTCTTC. It yields the protein CASSVLAGAYEQFF.

With regard to this clone: A far larger clone lies a single base away; this is likely a read error. The chain combines TRBV4-2 with TRBJ2-5, with 8 bases that match TRBD2. Germline V gives CDR1 LGHNA, CDR2 YNFKEQ. The CDR3 spans 17 residues. Trimming cost V 0 bases and J 2 bases; bases outside gene matches: 8. In nucleotides, the CDR3 is TGTGCCAGCAGCCAAGATGGACTTAGCGGGGCTCAAGAGACCCAGTACTTC. This gives the protein CASSQDGLSGAQETQYF.

The chain has TRBV28 and TRBJ1-2; no firm D call. V lost 4 bases to trimming and J lost 5 bases, with 20 bases between them. Germline V lookup: CDR1 MDHEN, CDR2 SYDVKM. This CDR3 is 16 amino acids long. The CDR3 region has the DNA TGTGCCAGCAGTTCCCCCGCGTCGCAAATCGCATATGGCTACACCTTC. Amino acid sequence: CASSSPASQIAYGYTF.

V is TRBV5-4 and J is TRBJ1-4; D uncertain. The CDR3 runs to 15 residues. Trimming cost V 1 base and J 0 bases, with 7 bases left between them. Germline V gene sequence: CDR1 SGHNT, CDR2 YYREEE (reference sequence). The CDR3 region has the DNA TGTGCCAGCAGCTTGCAAGGACCAACTAATGAAAAACTGTTTTTT. Encoded protein: CASSLQGPTNEKLFF.